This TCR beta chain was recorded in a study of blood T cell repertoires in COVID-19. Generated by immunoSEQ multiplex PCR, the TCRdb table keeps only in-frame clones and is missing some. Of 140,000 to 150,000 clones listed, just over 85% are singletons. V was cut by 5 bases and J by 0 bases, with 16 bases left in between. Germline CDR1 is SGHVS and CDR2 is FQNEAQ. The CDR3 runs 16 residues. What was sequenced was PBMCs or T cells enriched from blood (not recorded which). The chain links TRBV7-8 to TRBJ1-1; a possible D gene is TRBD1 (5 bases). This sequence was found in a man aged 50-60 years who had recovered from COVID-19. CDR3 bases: TGTGCCAGCAGCGGAGGGGAGCGCGCCATGAACACTGAAGCTTTCTTT. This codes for CASSGGERAMNTEAFF.